This TCR beta chain was profiled in a study of a mutant IDH1 vaccine in newly diagnosed glioma. Regarding time point: baseline, week 1 (first vaccination visit). Treatment described: pre-vaccination baseline after standard-of-care therapy. Measured with immunoSEQ multiplex PCR; TCRdb has only the in-frame clones, and not every one. The table shows about 88,000 clones, with over 75% occurring only once. The CDR3 is made up of 17 amino acids. V gave up 8 bases and J gave up 0 bases, with 20 bases separating them. Germline CDR1 reads LGHNT; CDR2 reads FRNRAP. The chain uses TRBV12-5 and TRBJ1-5; D gene ambiguous. Source: PBMCs, taken from a glioma patient treated with radiotherapy, temozolomide or both. The clonotype originates from a man aged 35-49 years with glioma. Some clones in this sample may be carry-over from other donors' samples. The CDR3 DNA is TGTGCTAGTCGGGATGAGGGCACGGTTTATAGCAATCAGCCCCAGCATTTT. It specifies CASRDEGTVYSNQPQHF.